What follows are 9 T cell receptor beta chains derived from one specimen sequenced in a study of tumor-infiltrating lymphocytes in primary liver carcinoma. The source of the blood RNA was unsorted whole blood, and germline DNA was extracted as well. cDNA specific to TCR beta was made from around 530 ng of total RNA, with a constant-region primer employed for priming. TCR beta libraries came from three nested multiplex PCR rounds using slightly modified ARM-PCR. Running 10 cycles apiece, the first two PCR rounds relied on TRBV1-TRBV30 forward primers together with a C-beta reverse primer. TCRdb analysed the multiplex PCR reads with MiXCR anew, one entry per CDR3 protein. The table has some 200,000 distinct CDR3 sequences, about 61% seen once. What was sequenced was peripheral blood. These receptors all stem from a woman aged 55-75 years with primary liver carcinoma and hepatitis B virus infection.

The table lists this clonotype with many counts. V gene TRBV29-1 combines with J gene TRBJ2-2; D is unresolved. The V end lost 3 bases, the J end lost 8 bases, and 13 bases lay between the germline ends. The V gene's germline CDR1 is SQVTM and CDR2 ANQGSEA. The CDR3 extends over 13 amino acids. The CDR3 here is CSVEVRPWGELFF. The CDR3 nucleotides are TGCAGCGTTGAGGTTCGGCCTTGGGGGGAGCTGTTTTTT.

Notes on this clonotype: At one end, the junction sequence differs from germline, possibly due to a read error. The chain links TRBV5-6 to TRBJ1-2, with D possibly TRBD1 on 6 matching bases. This CDR3 comprises 14 residues. Germline CDR1 and CDR2: SGHDT and YYEEEE. CDR3 protein: CASSLFGQNYGHTF. CDR3 nucleotide sequence: TGTGCCAGCAGCTTGTTCGGACAGAATTATGGCCACACCTTC.

A note on this clonotype: This may come from a read error, since a much larger clone is one base off. The rearrangement joins TRBV6-5 to TRBJ1-5; unclear D gene. The CDR3 loop spans 13 amino acids. CDR1 is MNHEY and CDR2 is SVGAGI in the germline V gene. Here the CDR3 reads CARSLSRRQPQHF. The CDR3 nucleotides read TGTGCCAGAAGTTTGTCCAGGAGACAGCCCCAGCATTTT.

In regard to this clonotype: A read error may be the cause here, since a much bigger clone is one base away. This chain links TRBV6-1 with TRBJ2-3; 8 bases are a match to TRBD2. V lost 7 bases to trimming and J lost 3 bases; unmatched junction nucleotides: 9. CDR1 MNHNS and CDR2 SASEGT come from the germline V gene. This CDR3 has 15 residues. CDR3 sequence: CASTLVSGVTDTQYF. CDR3 in DNA: TGTGCCAGCACGTTGGTTAGCGGGGTTACAGATACGCAGTATTTT.

V is TRBV30 and J is TRBJ2-5, with TRBD2 as a possible D gene (5 bases). The CDR3 consists of 13 residues. Germline CDR1 is GTSNPN and CDR2 is SVGIG (reference sequence). Trimming stripped 6 bases from V and 2 bases from J, with 13 bases between. The CDR3 reads CACEVGGQETQYF. The CDR3 DNA reads as TGTGCCTGTGAAGTGGGCGGGCAAGAGACCCAGTACTTC.

Comment on this clonotype: A read error may produce the germline difference seen at one junction end. The chain recombines TRBV11-2 with TRBJ2-7; 11 bases agree with TRBD2. The CDR3 totals 15 residues. CDR1 is SGHAT and CDR2 is FQNNGV in the germline V gene. Here the CDR3 reads CANSPGTSGYYEQHF. The CDR3 coding sequence is TGTGCCAACAGCCCCGGGACTAGCGGATACTACGAGCAGCACTTC.

The table lists this clonotype with many counts. The J gene is TRBJ1-2, the V gene TRBV4-2, with D perhaps TRBD1 (5 bases). The CDR3 contains 14 residues. Trimming shortened V by 1 base and J by 6 bases, and 12 bases separated the two germline ends. CDR1 LGHNA and CDR2 YNFKEQ come from the germline V gene. CDR3 sequence reads: CASSQAGTWDGYTF. The CDR3 DNA sequence: TGTGCCAGCAGCCAAGCCGGGACCTGGGATGGCTACACCTTC.

This clonotype was counted many times. The chain employs TRBV6-5 and TRBJ1-2, with 9 bases matching TRBD1. Germline lookup yields CDR1 MNHEY and CDR2 SVGAGI. The CDR3 covers 15 residues. Germline trimming cut 2 bases from V and 5 bases from J; bases unmatched to any gene: 6. The CDR3 nucleotides are TGTGCCAGCAGTTACCACCGGGACAGGGATTATGGCTACACCTTC. As protein: CASSYHRDRDYGYTF.

This clonotype was observed a few times. V and J are TRBV6-1 and TRBJ2-2; D may be TRBD1 (5 bases). The germline V gene encodes CDR1 MNHNS and CDR2 SASEGT. The CDR3 is 14 amino acids. Trimming took off 6 bases at V and 0 bases at J, with 8 bases between the two ends. The CDR3 region has the DNA TGTGCCAGCAGCGACAGCCCGAACACCGGGGAGCTGTTTTTT. Its translation is CASSDSPNTGELFF.